This T cell receptor beta chain was sequenced in a study of blood T cell repertoires in COVID-19. Across the whole study: Samples came from the United States, Italy and Spain, spanning acute and convalescent COVID-19.

Symptom resolution, clearance, or two negative PCRs marked the recovered donors of Cohort 3. In the original processing: Amplified reference gene primers provided the basis for estimating nucleated cell counts. Libraries were prepared by immunoSEQ multiplex PCR; TCRdb keeps only in-frame clonotypes and omits some of them. The V and J calls and clone size come from that table; D and trimming were worked out from the DNA. The sample shows 250,000 to 400,000 clones, under 95% of them seen only once. Germline V gene lookup returns CDR1 SNHLY and CDR2 FYNNEI. CDR3 size: 14 residues. The germline V and J ends were trimmed by 2 bases and 5 bases, with 10 bases remaining between them.

The chain employs TRBV2 and TRBJ2-1; the D is unclear. Material for sequencing was PBMCs or T cells enriched from blood (not recorded which). This TCR derives from a man in his 60s who had recovered from COVID-19. CDR3 residues: CASSEFTVNNEQFF. The CDR3 DNA follows: TGTGCCAGCAGTGAATTTACAGTAAACAATGAGCAGTTCTTC.